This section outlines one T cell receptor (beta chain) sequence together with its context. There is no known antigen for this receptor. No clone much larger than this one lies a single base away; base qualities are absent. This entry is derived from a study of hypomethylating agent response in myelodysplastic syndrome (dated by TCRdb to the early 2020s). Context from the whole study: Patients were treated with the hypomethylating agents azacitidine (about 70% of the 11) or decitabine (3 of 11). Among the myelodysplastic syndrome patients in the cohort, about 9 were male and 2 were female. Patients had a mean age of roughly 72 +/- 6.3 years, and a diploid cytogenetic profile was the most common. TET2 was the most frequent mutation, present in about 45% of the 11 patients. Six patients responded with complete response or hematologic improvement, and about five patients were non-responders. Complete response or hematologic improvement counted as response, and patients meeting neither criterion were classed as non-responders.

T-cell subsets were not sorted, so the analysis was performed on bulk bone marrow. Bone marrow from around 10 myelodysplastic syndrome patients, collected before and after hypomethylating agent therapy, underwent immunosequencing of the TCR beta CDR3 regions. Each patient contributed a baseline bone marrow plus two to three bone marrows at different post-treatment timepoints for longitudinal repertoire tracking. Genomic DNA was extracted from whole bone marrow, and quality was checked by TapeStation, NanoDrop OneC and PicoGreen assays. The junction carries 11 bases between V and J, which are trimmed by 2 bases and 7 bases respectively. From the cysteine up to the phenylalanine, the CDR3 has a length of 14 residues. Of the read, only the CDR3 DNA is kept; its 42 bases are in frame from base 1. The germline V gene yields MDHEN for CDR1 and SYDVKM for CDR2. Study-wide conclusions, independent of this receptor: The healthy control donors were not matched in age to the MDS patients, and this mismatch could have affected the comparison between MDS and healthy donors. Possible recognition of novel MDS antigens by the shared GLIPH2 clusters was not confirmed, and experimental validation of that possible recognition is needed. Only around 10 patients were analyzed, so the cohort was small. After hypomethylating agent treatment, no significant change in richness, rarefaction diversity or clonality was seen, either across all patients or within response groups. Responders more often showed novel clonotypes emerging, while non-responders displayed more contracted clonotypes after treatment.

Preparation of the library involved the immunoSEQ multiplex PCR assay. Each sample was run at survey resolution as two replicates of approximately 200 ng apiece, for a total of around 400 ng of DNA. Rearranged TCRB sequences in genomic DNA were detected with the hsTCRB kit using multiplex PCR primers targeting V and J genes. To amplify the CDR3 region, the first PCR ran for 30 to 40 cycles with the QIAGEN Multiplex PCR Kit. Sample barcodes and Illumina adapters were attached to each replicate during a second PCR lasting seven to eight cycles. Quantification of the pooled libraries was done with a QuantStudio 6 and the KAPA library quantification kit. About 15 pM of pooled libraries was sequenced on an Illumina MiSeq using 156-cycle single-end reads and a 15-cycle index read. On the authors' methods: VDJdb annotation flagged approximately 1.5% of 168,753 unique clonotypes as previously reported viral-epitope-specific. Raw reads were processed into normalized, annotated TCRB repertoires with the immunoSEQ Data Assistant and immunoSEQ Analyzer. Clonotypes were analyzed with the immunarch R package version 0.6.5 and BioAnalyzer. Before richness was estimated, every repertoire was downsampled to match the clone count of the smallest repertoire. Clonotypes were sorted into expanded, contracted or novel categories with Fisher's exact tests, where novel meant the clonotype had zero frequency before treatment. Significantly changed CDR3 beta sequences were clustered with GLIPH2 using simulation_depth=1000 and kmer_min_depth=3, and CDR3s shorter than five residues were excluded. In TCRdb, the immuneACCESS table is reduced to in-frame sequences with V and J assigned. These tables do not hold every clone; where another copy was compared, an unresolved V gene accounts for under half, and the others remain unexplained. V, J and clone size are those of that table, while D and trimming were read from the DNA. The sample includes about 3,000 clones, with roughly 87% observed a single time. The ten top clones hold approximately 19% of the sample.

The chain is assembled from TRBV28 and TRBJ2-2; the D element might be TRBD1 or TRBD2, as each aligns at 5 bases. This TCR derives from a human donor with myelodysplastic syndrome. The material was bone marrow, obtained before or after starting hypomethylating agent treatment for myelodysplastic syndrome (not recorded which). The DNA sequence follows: TGTGCCAGCAGTTTAGCACCTGGGGGCGGGGAGCTGTTTTTT. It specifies CASSLAPGGGELFF.